These 21 T cell receptor beta chains came from one sample sequenced in a study of human T cells and chemical hapten exposure. TCRdb re-called the 5' RACE reads with MiXCR, one entry per CDR3 protein. The table includes more than 140,000 distinct CDR3 sequences, around 4.4% detected once. Sequencing started from total RNA isolated from unfractionated whole blood. The source is a female donor in good health.

This clonotype was detected ten times or more. V gene TRBV7-9 combines with J gene TRBJ2-1; D call uncertain. V was pared by 1 base and J by 0 bases, with 10 bases between. The germline V gene has CDR1 SEHNR and CDR2 FQNEAQ (reference sequence). The CDR3 covers 16 residues. The CDR3 is CASSLVLTSSYNEQFF. The DNA for the CDR3 is TGTGCCAGCAGCTTAGTATTAACCAGCTCCTACAATGAGCAGTTCTTC.

This clonotype appeared many times. The V gene is TRBV7-2, the J gene TRBJ2-4; D gene unclear. Germline CDR1 reads SGHTA; CDR2 reads FQGNSA. Trimming took 6 bases from V and 0 from J, leaving 9 bases between them. The CDR3 is 14 residues long. The CDR3, as DNA: TGTGCCAGCAGATTACAGCTAGCCAAAAACATTCAGTACTTC. Translating it yields CASRLQLAKNIQYF.

This clonotype was counted at least ten times. The V call is TRBV20-1, the J call TRBJ2-1; 7 nucleotides agree with TRBD2. The CDR3 totals 14 residues. The V gene end was trimmed by 5 bases and the J gene end by 1 base; junction bases not matched to a gene: 5. Germline V gene sequence: CDR1 DFQATT, CDR2 SNEGSKA (reference sequence). The CDR3 spells CSAPSGESYNEQFF. Here the CDR3 DNA reads TGCAGTGCTCCTAGCGGCGAATCCTACAATGAGCAGTTCTTC.

Of note for this clonotype: Being one base from a much bigger clone, this may be a read error. This chain connects TRBV6-6 to TRBJ2-2; D is uncertain. Trimming removed 4 bases at V and 5 bases at J, with 11 bases between. This CDR3 region has 14 residues. Per the germline V gene, CDR1 is MNHNY and CDR2 is SVGAGI (reference sequence). The DNA for the CDR3 is TGTGCCAGCAGTTGCCCTGGACGGACCGGGGAGCTGTTTTTT. Translated, it gives CASSCPGRTGELFF.

Many counts were recorded for this clonotype. V gene TRBV5-1 combines with J gene TRBJ2-3; TRBD2 aligns across 9 bases. The CDR3 is 16 residues long. The germline V gene has CDR1 SGHRS and CDR2 YFSETQ. V gave up 4 bases and J gave up 2 bases; unmatched junction bases: 8. This CDR3 reads CASSRSVAGVTDTQYF. Here the CDR3 DNA reads TGCGCCAGCAGCCGGAGTGTAGCGGGGGTCACAGATACGCAGTATTTT.

There are many counts of this clonotype. CDR3 in amino acids: CASTPGENIQYF. The CDR3 DNA is TGTGCCAGCACCCCAGGGGAAAACATTCAGTACTTC. The V call is TRBV6-6, the J call TRBJ2-4; TRBD1 might be the D (6 bases). The CDR3 is made up of 12 amino acids. V was pared by 7 bases and J by 5 bases, with 9 bases between. CDR1 MNHNY and CDR2 SVGAGI come from the germline V gene (reference sequence).

This clonotype was recorded many times. V gene TRBV4-2 combines with J gene TRBJ2-1, with TRBD2 as a possible D gene (7 bases). The CDR3 extends over 16 amino acids. The V end was cut by 0 bases, the J end by 9 bases, with 18 bases between. Germline assignment: CDR1 LGHNA and CDR2 YNFKEQ. CDR3 sequence (DNA): TGTGCCAGCAGCCAAGATCTAGGAGGGGGGGCCAGTGAGCAGTTCTTC. This translates into CASSQDLGGGASEQFF.

This clonotype was observed many times. The chain recombines TRBV12-3 or TRBV12-4 with TRBJ1-4; D call uncertain. This CDR3 has 11 residues. The ends were cut back, 2 bases at V and 6 bases at J, with 1 base in the middle. CDR3: CASSLYEKLFF. In DNA, the CDR3 is TGTGCCAGCAGTTTATATGAAAAACTGTTTTTT.

In this sample, this clonotype turned up many times. The chain has TRBV6-4 and TRBJ2-1; D is possibly TRBD2 (6 bases). This CDR3 contains 14 residues. The V end lost 4 bases, the J end lost 0 bases, and 7 bases lay between the germline ends. The germline gives CDR1 MRHNA, CDR2 SNTAGT. The CDR3 reads CASSVGGSYNEQFF. CDR3 DNA: TGTGCCAGCAGTGTGGGGGGCTCCTACAATGAGCAGTTCTTC.

In this sample, this clonotype turned up many times. This sequence joins TRBV12-3 or TRBV12-4 and TRBJ2-4; perhaps TRBD1 as D (6 bases). Trimming took off 3 bases at V and 4 bases at J, with 13 bases between the two ends. The CDR3 contains 15 residues. This CDR3 reads CASSFSLTGKNIQYF. Written as DNA, the CDR3 is TGTGCCAGCAGTTTTTCCCTGACAGGAAAAAACATTCAGTACTTC.

This clonotype was recorded at least ten times. V and J are TRBV21-1 and TRBJ1-4; TRBD1 reflects the table's D call only, with no check against the DNA. TRBV21-1 is recorded as a pseudogene. This CDR3 comprises 12 residues. CDR3 sequence (DNA): TGTGCCAGCAGGGGACAGGGAGGAAAACTGTTTTTT. Encoded protein: CASRGQGGKLFF.

This clonotype was counted ten times or more. The rearrangement links TRBV20-1 to TRBJ2-5; TRBD2 matches at 12 bases. This CDR3 contains 15 residues. Germline loops: CDR1 DFQATT, CDR2 SNEGSKA (reference sequence). J was trimmed by 5 bases and V by 4 bases; bases with no gene match: 8. CDR3 bases: TGCAGTGCTATCAGTCCTAGCGGGGGGGCGGAGACCCAGTACTTC. Protein sequence: CSAISPSGGAETQYF.

This clonotype was observed at least ten times. The chain couples TRBV13 to TRBJ2-7; weak D call: TRBD2 (7 bases). V dropped 0 bases and J dropped 2 bases, with 14 bases sitting between them. The V gene's germline CDR1 is PRHDT and CDR2 FYEKMQ (reference sequence). The CDR3 sequence is 16 residues long. CDR3 region: CASSLGGGGKTYEQYF. CDR3 DNA: TGTGCCAGCAGCTTAGGAGGGGGGGGAAAGACCTACGAGCAGTACTTC.

The chain employs TRBV6-2 or TRBV6-3 and TRBJ1-5, with TRBD1 matching 10 bases. The CDR3 totals 18 residues. Per germline, CDR1 MNHEY and CDR2 SVGEGT. The ends lost 0 bases at V and 5 bases at J; junction bases unmatched: 10. This chain's CDR3 is CASSYSIPGQGTYQPQHF. The CDR3 coding sequence is TGTGCCAGCAGTTACTCGATACCGGGACAGGGGACCTATCAGCCCCAGCATTTT.

There are many counts of this clonotype. The chain couples TRBV5-1 to TRBJ2-7, with D unclear. Germline assignment: CDR1 SGHRS and CDR2 YFSETQ. The ends were cut back, 1 base at V and 4 bases at J, with 6 bases in the middle. This CDR3 contains 12 residues. The CDR3 DNA reads as TGCGCCAGCAGCTTGCCGGGTTACGAGCAGTACTTC. Amino acids: CASSLPGYEQYF.

This clonotype was seen ten or more times. V and J are TRBV6-1 and TRBJ1-1; D unclear. CDR1 and CDR2 from the germline V gene are MNHNS and SASEGT. The CDR3 has 13 residues. Trimming cost V 6 bases and J 1 base, with 9 bases left between them. The CDR3 is CASRQTQNTEAFF. The DNA of the CDR3 is TGTGCCAGCAGACAAACACAGAACACTGAAGCTTTCTTT.

A few counts support this clonotype. The rearrangement links TRBV4-1 to TRBJ1-1; no clear D. CDR1 and CDR2 (germline): MGHRA, YSYEKL. This CDR3 region has 13 residues. The germline V and J ends were trimmed by 2 bases and 0 bases, with 4 bases remaining between them. The CDR3, as DNA: TGCGCCAGCAGCCAAAGATTGAACACTGAAGCTTTCTTT. Protein sequence: CASSQRLNTEAFF.

The chain employs TRBV12-3 or TRBV12-4 and TRBJ2-3; 10 bases align to TRBD2. V dropped 6 bases and J dropped 3; count of bases not matched to a gene: 9. There are 16 residues in the CDR3. The CDR3 here is CASSPVAGGDTDTQYF. CDR3 nucleotide sequence: TGTGCCAGCAGCCCAGTAGCGGGGGGAGATACAGATACGCAGTATTTT.

This clonotype was seen repeatedly, ten times or more. This chain uses TRBV7-6 with TRBJ2-3; 8 positions match TRBD2. Germline V gene data show CDR1 as SGHVS and CDR2 as FNYEAQ. V dropped 6 bases and J dropped 1; count of bases not matched to a gene: 3. The CDR3 consists of 14 residues. CDR3 residues: CASSQAGGTDTQYF. The CDR3 nucleotides are TGTGCCAGCAGTCAAGCGGGGGGCACAGATACGCAGTATTTT.

The chain has TRBV13 and TRBJ2-7, with TRBD2 matching over 11 bases. The germline V gene encodes CDR1 PRHDT and CDR2 FYEKMQ (reference sequence). The CDR3 contains 14 residues. V trimming: 3 bases; J trimming: 5 bases; junction bases outside the gene matches: 3. CDR3 amino acids: CASSFTSGGDEQYF. The DNA of the CDR3 is TGTGCCAGCAGCTTTACTAGCGGGGGCGACGAGCAGTACTTC.

This chain connects TRBV30 to TRBJ2-1; D might be TRBD2 (6 bases). Germline V lookup: CDR1 GTSNPN, CDR2 SVGIG (reference sequence). This CDR3 contains 18 residues. Trimming took 8 bases from V and 0 from J, leaving 26 bases between them. CDR3 loop: CAGGSAGSRGSSYNEQFF. CDR3 sequence (DNA): TGTGCCGGAGGAAGTGCGGGTTCCCGGGGGAGCTCCTACAATGAGCAGTTCTTC.